This T cell receptor (beta chain) was sequenced for a study of response to subunit inactivated influenza vaccine. MiXCR was run by TCRdb on the RT-PCR reads, yielding one entry per CDR3 protein. Here the sample spans 500,000 to 600,000 distinct CDR3 sequences, around 15% being singletons. CDR1 LGHDT and CDR2 YNNKEL come from the germline V gene (reference sequence). Unmatched junction bases numbered 9, after V lost 3 bases and J lost 7 bases. This CDR3 has 15 residues. The sample was PBMCs from blood, taken roughly 13 days after vaccination. This TCR came from a man aged 50 to 59 who received an inactivated influenza vaccine. The chain couples TRBV3-1 to TRBJ2-7, with 10 bases lining up with TRBD2. CDR3 sequence (DNA): TGTGCCAGCAGCCAGACCAGCGGGGGGGCCTGGGAGCAGTACTTC. This encodes CASSQTSGGAWEQYF.